This T cell receptor (beta chain) was identified in a study of vaccination effects on CD4 cells after COVID-19. Study-wide background: Of the BNT162b2 and mRNA-1273 vaccines, participants received two doses of one or the other.

TCRdb's table, derived via immunoSEQ multiplex PCR, lists solely in-frame clones and lacks some. The sample consists of under 85,000 clones, approximately 74% of them appearing once. Study results and caveats: The study found that only 1 of 255 vaccine-induced clones from healthy vaccinees cross-reacted with common cold coronaviruses. Clones from infection and from vaccination both contracted markedly late after vaccination.

Comments on this clone: Its antigen is not identified.

This CDR3 is 13 amino acids long. Germline loops: CDR1 MNHEY, CDR2 SMNVEV (reference sequence). Between the trimmed V and J ends, which lost 2 bases and 5 bases, there was a span of 8 bases. Under the ViraFEST assay, PBMC were stimulated with viral peptide pools so that antigen-specific CD4+ T cells expanded. Sequencing was performed afterwards. Subsequent to a culture period of about ten days, CD4+ T cells were isolated. The researchers cultured around 2 million PBMC per well with 8 to 10 IU/ml IL-2 and 9.5 to 10 ug/ml peptides. The chain links TRBV27 to TRBJ2-3, with D tentatively TRBD1 or TRBD2 (6 bases each). The input for sequencing was CD4+ T cells from PBMCs cultured with HCoV-229E spike peptides, taken before COVID-19 vaccination. The sequence was obtained from a human donor who received a COVID-19 vaccine. CDR3 sequence: CASSLRGVDTQYF. The CDR3 nucleotides are TGTGCCAGCAGTTTAAGGGGGGTAGATACGCAGTATTTT.